Listed below are T cell receptor beta chains from one sample, sequenced in a study of early T cells in non-severe SARS-CoV-2 infection. TCRdb passed the 5' RACE reads through MiXCR, listing each CDR3 protein once. The table has around 83,000 distinct CDR3 sequences, roughly 12% seen once. Sequences were derived from whole blood, sampled at baseline. These TCRs come from an adult who was a healthcare worker with PCR-confirmed SARS-CoV-2 infection or an uninfected control (not recorded which). Each CDR3 is given with its conserved first and last residue. D genes are given only for firm matches. Where a row states a size, it is once, few, many or the class of an expanded clone; other rows omit it.

clone size	J gene	D gene	V gene	CDR3 protein	CDR3 DNA
.	TRBJ1-2	.	TRBV6-1	CASSENFPGTVYGYTF	TGTGCCAGCAGTGAGAATTTCCCCGGGACCGTCTATGGCTACACCTTC
.	TRBJ1-3	.	TRBV27	CASSFTGGNTIYF	TGTGCCAGCAGTTTTACAGGGGGAAACACCATATATTTT
.	TRBJ1-6	.	TRBV20-1	CSATVINAFSYNSPLHF	TGCAGTGCTACAGTCATCAACGCGTTCTCCTATAATTCACCCCTCCACTTT
.	TRBJ2-1	.	TRBV11-2	CASSGGSGPSYNEQFF	TGTGCCAGCAGCGGGGGGAGCGGACCCTCCTACAATGAGCAGTTCTTC
.	TRBJ2-1	TRBD2	TRBV7-9	CASSLDRLAGVEQFF	TGTGCCAGCAGCTTAGATCGGCTAGCGGGGGTTGAGCAGTTCTTC
.	TRBJ2-1	.	TRBV12-3/TRBV12-4	CASSYSGEQFF	TGTGCCAGCAGTTACTCGGGAGAACAGTTCTTC
.	TRBJ2-3	.	TRBV2	CASSQGRRADTQYF	TGTGCCAGCAGTCAAGGAAGGCGGGCAGATACGCAGTATTTT
many	TRBJ2-7	.	TRBV15	CATSREQVSYEQYF	TGTGCCACCAGCAGAGAACAGGTTTCCTACGAGCAGTACTTC
many	TRBJ2-1	.	TRBV7-2	CASSHTVGGLVNEQFF	TGTGCCAGCAGCCATACCGTGGGGGGCTTAGTGAATGAGCAGTTCTTC
few	TRBJ2-1	.	TRBV9	CASSVGTETYNEQFF	TGTGCCAGCAGCGTAGGAACTGAAACCTACAATGAGCAGTTCTTC
.	TRBJ2-3	.	TRBV7-6	CASTETGGDTDTQYF	TGTGCCAGCACCGAGACCGGGGGAGACACAGATACGCAGTATTTT
many	TRBJ2-7	TRBD2	TRBV20-1	CSARALAGSYEQYF	TGCAGTGCTAGAGCCCTAGCGGGATCCTACGAGCAGTACTTC
few	TRBJ2-1	TRBD2	TRBV14	CASSHLGGAGYNEQFF	TGTGCCAGCAGCCATCTGGGGGGAGCGGGATACAATGAGCAGTTCTTC
few	TRBJ2-3	TRBD2	TRBV4-2	CASSQGLRLAEPDTQYF	TGTGCCAGCAGCCAAGGGCTACGGCTAGCGGAGCCCGATACGCAGTATTTT
.	TRBJ2-3	.	TRBV11-3	CASGSGRVTDTQYF	TGTGCCAGCGGGAGCGGCAGGGTCACAGATACGCAGTATTTT
few	TRBJ2-1	TRBD1	TRBV24-1	CATSDPGQGDYNEQFF	TGTGCCACCAGTGATCCAGGACAGGGGGACTACAATGAGCAGTTCTTC
many	TRBJ2-2	.	TRBV20-1	CSAVSTGELFF	TGCAGTGCTGTGTCCACCGGGGAGCTGTTTTTT
many	TRBJ1-4	.	TRBV12-3/TRBV12-4	CASRGGGEKLFF	TGTGCCAGCCGGGGGGGAGGCGAAAAACTGTTTTTT
few	TRBJ1-2	.	TRBV29-1	CSALPGTYGYTF	TGCAGCGCGCTGCCAGGAACGTATGGCTACACCTTC
few	TRBJ2-4	TRBD1	TRBV12-3/TRBV12-4	CASSQILGQRTANIQYF	TGTGCCAGCAGTCAAATCCTGGGACAGAGGACAGCGAACATTCAGTACTTC
few	TRBJ2-7	.	TRBV28	CASSLLGTLSYEQYF	TGTGCCAGCAGTTTACTGGGGACACTATCCTACGAGCAGTACTTC
.	TRBJ2-1	.	TRBV20-1	CSARGSLQGRAYNEQFF	TGCAGTGCTAGAGGAAGTTTGCAGGGGCGCGCGTACAATGAGCAGTTCTTC
.	TRBJ1-2	.	TRBV28	CASSRGGSSGYTF	TGTGCCAGCAGTCGAGGGGGATCAAGCGGCTACACCTTC
.	TRBJ2-7	.	TRBV7-8	CASSLPATRQQYF	TGTGCCAGCAGCTTACCGGCGACTAGGCAGCAGTACTTC
.	TRBJ1-1	.	TRBV12-5	CASGYWAGTEAFF	TGTGCTAGTGGTTATTGGGCGGGGACTGAAGCTTTCTTT
many	TRBJ1-5	.	TRBV12-3/TRBV12-4	CATLLGLGHF	TGTGCCACCCTCCTGGGGCTCGGGCATTTT
.	TRBJ2-5	TRBD2	TRBV18	CASSDRSGGHQETQYF	TGTGCCAGCTCCGACCGCAGCGGGGGGCACCAAGAGACCCAGTACTTC
.	TRBJ2-7	TRBD1	TRBV10-3	CAITEGARYEQYF	TGTGCCATCACCGAGGGGGCCCGTTACGAGCAGTACTTC
few	TRBJ2-2	.	TRBV7-6	CASSPVPSAGDTGELFF	TGTGCCAGCAGCCCCGTCCCCTCCGCAGGGGACACCGGGGAGCTGTTTTTT
few	TRBJ2-4	.	TRBV3-1	CASSQGTQVAKNIQYF	TGTGCCAGCAGCCAAGGGACCCAGGTAGCCAAAAACATTCAGTACTTC
few	TRBJ1-1	.	TRBV5-6	CASSLGQGITEAFF	TGTGCCAGCAGCTTGGGCCAGGGTATCACTGAAGCTTTCTTT
.	TRBJ1-3	.	TRBV2	CASRFDGGNTIYF	TGTGCCAGCAGATTTGACGGGGGAAACACCATATATTTT
many	TRBJ1-3	.	TRBV27	CASSSMSGAGRNTIYF	TGTGCCAGCAGTTCCATGAGTGGAGCAGGTCGAAACACCATATATTTT
.	TRBJ2-7	.	TRBV5-1	CASSLRLLSTDYQQYF	TGCGCCAGCAGCCTCCGTTTGTTGAGCACGGACTACCAGCAGTACTTC
few	TRBJ2-7	TRBD2	TRBV7-8	CASSLDGLAGVSEQYF	TGTGCCAGCAGCTTAGATGGACTAGCGGGAGTGAGCGAGCAGTACTTC
.	TRBJ2-7	TRBD2	TRBV5-1	CASSPRTSGGLSYEQYF	TGCGCCAGCAGCCCGCGGACTAGCGGGGGCCTCTCCTACGAGCAGTACTTC